The 15 T cell receptor beta chains below all came from one sample that was sequenced in a study of T cell responses to AZD1222 COVID-19 vaccine. This table comes from immunoSEQ multiplex PCR, and its TCRdb copy is limited to in-frame clones, with some not included. Here the sample spans about 120,000 clones, about 90% being singletons. This specimen consisted of peripheral blood, obtained on day 0 of AZD1222 vaccination. The receptors stem from an adult in good health.

V gene TRBV2 combines with J gene TRBJ1-2; D is unclear. V was shortened by 4 bases and J by 4 bases, with 10 bases between the two germline ends. The CDR3 sequence is 13 residues long. Germline assignment: CDR1 SNHLY and CDR2 FYNNEI. CDR3 sequence: CASSVSWVYGYTF. As DNA, the CDR3 is TGTGCCAGCAGTGTATCCTGGGTCTATGGCTACACCTTC.

The J gene is TRBJ1-2, the V gene TRBV4-3, with D unresolved. Germline V gene lookup returns CDR1 LGHNA and CDR2 YSLEER. V lost 1 base to trimming and J lost 1 base, with 10 bases between them. The CDR3 is 15 residues long. DNA of the CDR3: TGCGCCAGCAGCCAAGTGTACAGCGATAACTATGGCTACACCTTC. Residues: CASSQVYSDNYGYTF.

V is TRBV19 and J is TRBJ1-3; D call uncertain. CDR1 is LNHDA, CDR2 SQIVND, per germline (reference sequence). Trimming removed 5 bases from V and 1 base from J, with 6 bases in between. The length of the CDR3 is 13 residues. The CDR3 DNA is TGTGCCAGTAGTGTGGTTTCTGGAAACACCATATATTTT. It translates to CASSVVSGNTIYF.

This chain links TRBV5-1 with TRBJ1-4, with TRBD1 identical over 10 bases. The ends lost 4 bases at V and 6 bases at J; junction bases unmatched: 12. From germline, CDR1 is SGHRS and CDR2 YFSETQ. CDR3 length: 17 amino acids. The CDR3 DNA follows: TGCGCCAGCAGCACACGTCTCGGGACAGGGGACCATGAAAAACTGTTTTTT. Its translation is CASSTRLGTGDHEKLFF.

The chain links TRBV30 to TRBJ1-6, with TRBD1 as a possible D gene (5 bases). CDR3 length: 16 amino acids. Germline V gives CDR1 GTSNPN, CDR2 SVGIG (reference sequence). The V end lost 7 bases, the J end lost 0 bases, and 16 bases lay between the germline ends. In nucleotides, the CDR3 is TGTGCCTTCCGAGGGGTCGGGAGCTCCTATAATTCACCCCTCCACTTT. It yields the protein CAFRGVGSSYNSPLHF. Variable domain in full (rest from reference TRBV30 and TRBJ1-6): SQTIHQWPATLVQPVGSPLSLECTVEGTSNPNLYWYRQAAGRGLQLLFYSVGIGQISSEVPQNLSASRPQDRQFILSSKKLLLSDSGFYLCAFRGVGSSYNSPLHFGNGTRLTVT.

The rearrangement joins TRBV6-6 to TRBJ1-2; D perhaps matches TRBD1 (5 bases). Trimming took 0 bases from V and 1 from J, leaving 6 bases between them. The CDR3 sequence is 14 residues long. CDR1 and CDR2 (germline): MNHNY, SVGAGI (reference sequence). For the CDR3, the DNA is TGTGCCAGCAGTTACTCAGGGGATAACTATGGCTACACCTTC. Its protein product is CASSYSGDNYGYTF.

The chain is built from TRBV6-6 and TRBJ1-4; unclear D gene. The CDR3 is made up of 15 amino acids. The germline gives CDR1 MNHNY, CDR2 SVGAGI (reference sequence). V lost 7 bases, J lost 8 bases, and 20 bases lay in between. The DNA of the CDR3 is TGTGCCAGCACCGACCCGGGAGGAGACGGAGAAAAACTGTTTTTT. This gives the protein CASTDPGGDGEKLFF.

This clone was observed a single time. The chain carries TRBV6-4 and TRBJ1-3; TRBD1 matches 7 bases. Germline V gene data show CDR1 as MRHNA and CDR2 as SNTAGT. The CDR3 contains 21 residues. The junction had 22 bases not matched to a gene; V was cut back by 1 base and J by 4 bases. CDR3 amino acids: CASSDLDRWILAELSGNTIYF. The CDR3 bases are TGTGCCAGCAGTGACTTGGACAGGTGGATTCTGGCAGAGCTCTCCGGAAACACCATATATTTT.

The chain combines TRBV4-2 with TRBJ2-5; 12 positions match TRBD2. V trimming: 4 bases; J trimming: 0 bases; junction bases outside the gene matches: 12. The CDR3 extends over 19 amino acids. Germline loops: CDR1 LGHNA, CDR2 YNFKEQ. The CDR3 here is CASSPGLAGSRGNQETQYF. CDR3 coding DNA: TGTGCCAGCAGCCCCGGACTAGCGGGGTCCAGGGGTAACCAAGAGACCCAGTACTTC.

This chain uses TRBV6-5 with TRBJ1-1; 7 bases fit TRBD1. Germline V lookup: CDR1 MNHEY, CDR2 SVGAGI. With V trimmed by 7 bases and J by 2 bases, 10 bases remained unmatched. The CDR3 covers 15 residues. CDR3 nucleotide sequence: TGTGCCAGCACCTCGACGACAGGGAGTAACACTGAAGCTTTCTTT. This translates into CASTSTTGSNTEAFF.

The CDR3 DNA follows: TGTGCCAGCAGTGCCGCCCTGTATGGCTACACCTTC. Residues: CASSAALYGYTF. The chain has TRBV25-1 and TRBJ1-2, with D uncertain. CDR1 MGHDK and CDR2 SYGVNS come from the germline V gene. The CDR3 consists of 12 residues. V lost 4 bases and J lost 5, with 8 bases in between.

The J gene is TRBJ1-3, the V gene TRBV7-8; D possibly corresponds to TRBD1 (5 bases). The germline V gene encodes CDR1 SGHVS and CDR2 FQNEAQ. Trimming took 2 bases from V and 2 from J, leaving 7 bases between them. This CDR3 region has 14 residues. The CDR3 DNA is TGTGCCAGCAGCTTATGGGACCCTGGAAACACCATATATTTT. Translating it yields CASSLWDPGNTIYF.

The chain employs TRBV19 and TRBJ1-3; D remains unclear. Germline CDR1 and CDR2: LNHDA and SQIVND (reference sequence). The CDR3 sequence is 15 residues long. The ends were cut back, 7 bases at V and 1 base at J, with 14 bases in the middle. The CDR3, as DNA: TGTGCCAGTATCGCTAGGGCTTTGTCTGGAAACACCATATATTTT. It codes for CASIARALSGNTIYF.

The chain joins TRBV5-1 to TRBJ2-2; weak D call: TRBD2 (5 bases). The germline CDR1 and CDR2 sequences are SGHRS and YFSETQ. Trimming removed 0 bases at V and 4 bases at J, with 7 bases between. This CDR3 is built from 14 residues. The CDR3 region is CASSLAGITGELFF. Written as DNA, the CDR3 is TGCGCCAGCAGCTTGGCCGGGATCACCGGGGAGCTGTTTTTT.

The chain couples TRBV7-2 to TRBJ2-1, with 8 bases fitting TRBD2. The CDR3 is 16 amino acids. V lost 5 bases and J lost 2; bases outside the gene matches: 8. Per germline, CDR1 SGHTA and CDR2 FQGNSA. CDR3 bases: TGTGCCAGCAGCAAAGGGCCGGGAGGGGCCTACAATGAGCAGTTCTTC. This sequence encodes CASSKGPGGAYNEQFF. Full variable domain (missing parts from reference TRBV7-2 and TRBJ2-1): GAGVSQSPSNKVTEKGKDVELRCDPISGHTALYWYRQSLGQGLEFLIYFQGNSAPDKSGLPSDRFSAERTGGSVSTLTIQRTQQEDSAVYLCASSKGPGGAYNEQFFGPGTRLTVL.